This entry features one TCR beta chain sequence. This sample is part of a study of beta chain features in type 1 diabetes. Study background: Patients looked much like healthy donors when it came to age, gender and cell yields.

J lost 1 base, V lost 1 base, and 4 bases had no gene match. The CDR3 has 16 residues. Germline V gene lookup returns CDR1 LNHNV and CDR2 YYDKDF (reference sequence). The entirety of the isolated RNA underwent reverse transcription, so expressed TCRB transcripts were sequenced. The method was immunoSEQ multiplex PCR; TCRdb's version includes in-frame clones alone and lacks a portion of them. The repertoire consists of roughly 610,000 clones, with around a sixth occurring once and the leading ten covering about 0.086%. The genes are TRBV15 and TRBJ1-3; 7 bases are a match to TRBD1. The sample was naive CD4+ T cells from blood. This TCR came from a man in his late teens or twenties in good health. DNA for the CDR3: TGTGCCACCAGCAGAGGAGGCAGGGGGTCTGGAAACACCATATATTTT. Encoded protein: CATSRGGRGSGNTIYF.